This T cell receptor beta chain was captured in a study of blood T cell repertoires in COVID-19 (dated by TCRdb to about 2020). A note on the overall study: Collaborator samples came from the United States, Italy and Spain and covered acute and convalescent phases of COVID-19. The material from the prospective study consisted of cDNA or gDNA derived from T cells, B-cell-depleted T cells, or PBMCs. Subjects who had been exposed to COVID-19, were actively infected with it, or had recovered from it provided the deeply sampled blood TCRbeta repertoires that made up the dataset. The repertoires were released in a freely available public database meant as a resource for research on the immune response to SARS-CoV-2. Samples came from the ongoing ImmuneRACE study (first 160 participants) plus 1,254 subjects from 6 global collaborators. Sample metadata almost always included a de-identified subject ID, COVID-19 status, age in years and sex. Where available, HLA class I and class II types were obtained from metadata supplied by the sample provider rather than from assay-based typing.

With respect to this clone: Which antigen it targets is not known. No clone much larger than this one lies a single base away; base qualities are absent.

TCRbeta CDR3 regions were amplified from genomic DNA using the immunoSEQ Assay, a bias-controlled multiplex PCR. The paper's processing steps were these. The number of nucleated cells in each sample was estimated by amplification of reference gene primers within the assay. To quantify the absolute abundance of each unique TCRbeta CDR3 rearrangement, sequence reads were collapsed and filtered. For each sample, productive Simpson clonality was calculated as the square root of Simpson's diversity index across productive rearrangements. TCRdb's version of the immuneACCESS table is confined to in-frame rearrangements and falls short of the full clone set. An unresolved V gene accounts for under half of the shortfall where checked; the remainder is of unknown origin. V, J and clone size are those of that table, while D and trimming were read from the DNA. Within this sample are about 130,000 clones, with roughly 83% of them counted one time only. Of the sample, about 40% falls within the top ten clones.

Cut back by 0 bases and 7 bases, the V and J ends lie 13 bases apart. As encoded in the germline V gene (reference sequence), CDR1 is LGHDT while CDR2 is YNNKEL. The CDR3 runs 15 residues from the cysteine to the phenylalanine. Of the read, only the CDR3 DNA is kept; its 45 bases are in frame from base 1. The collaborating institutions used their own protocols to collect whole blood in K2EDTA tubes. For TCRbeta analysis, collaborator samples were shipped as frozen whole blood, as isolated PBMCs, or as DNA extracted from either sample type. Overall study results and their limits: The quantity of clinical and demographic metadata differed by source and by participant and was supplied without curation.

The TCR comes from a man aged 35 to 55 with active or convalescent COVID-19. Sequencing input: peripheral blood. The rearrangement joined TRBV3-1 (or the pseudogene TRBV3-2) to TRBJ1-5, with no confidently assigned D gene. In nucleotides, the sequence is TGTGCCAGCAGCCAAGATCTTAGCCCCGGGCAGCCCCAGCATTTT. It translates to CASSQDLSPGQPQHF.